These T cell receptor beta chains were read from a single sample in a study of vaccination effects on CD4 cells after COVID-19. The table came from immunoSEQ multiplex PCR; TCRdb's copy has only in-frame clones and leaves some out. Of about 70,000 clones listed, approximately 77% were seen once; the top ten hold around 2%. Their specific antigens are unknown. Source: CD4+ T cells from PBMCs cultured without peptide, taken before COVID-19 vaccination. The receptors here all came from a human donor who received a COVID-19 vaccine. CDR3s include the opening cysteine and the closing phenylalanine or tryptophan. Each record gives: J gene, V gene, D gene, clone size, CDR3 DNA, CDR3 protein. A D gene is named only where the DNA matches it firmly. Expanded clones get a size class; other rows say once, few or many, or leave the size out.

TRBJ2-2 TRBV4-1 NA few TGCGCCAGCAGCCAACTCTGGCAGAACACCGGGGAGCTGTTTTTT CASSQLWQNTGELFF
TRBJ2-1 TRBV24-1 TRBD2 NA TGTGCCACCAGTGATTTCTCGGGACTAGCGGGGGGGAGCTCCTACAATGAGCAGTTCTTC CATSDFSGLAGGSSYNEQFF
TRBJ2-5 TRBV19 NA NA TGTGCCAGTAGTATAGGGGGAAATCAAGAGACCCAGTACTTC CASSIGGNQETQYF
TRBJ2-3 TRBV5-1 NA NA TGCGCCAGCAGCTTGGCCGGGGGGCCAGACACAGATACGCAGTATTTT CASSLAGGPDTDTQYF
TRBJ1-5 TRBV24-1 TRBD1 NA TGTGCCACCAGTGCGGGACAGGGGGCCGGAAATCAGCCCCAGCATTTT CATSAGQGAGNQPQHF
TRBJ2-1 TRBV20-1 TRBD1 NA TGCAGTGCTAAAGCCGGGACAGGGCAGTTCTTC CSAKAGTGQFF
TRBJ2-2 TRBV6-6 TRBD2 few TGTGCCAGCAGACCTCCATCGGGAGGGTCCGGGGAGCTGTTTTTT CASRPPSGGSGELFF
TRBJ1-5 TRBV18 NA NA TGTGCCAGCTCACCAGGGGGGTGGAAGGAGCCCCAGCATTTT CASSPGGWKEPQHF
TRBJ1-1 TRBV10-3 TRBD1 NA TGTGCCGCCGGGACAGACGGGAACACTGAAGCTTTCTTT CAAGTDGNTEAFF
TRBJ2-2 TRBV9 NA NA TGTGCCAGCAGCGCCTCGACTTATACCGGGGAGCTGTTTTTT CASSASTYTGELFF
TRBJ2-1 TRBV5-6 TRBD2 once TGTGCCAGCAGCCGGGGGGGGTACAATGAGCAGTTCTTC CASSRGGYNEQFF
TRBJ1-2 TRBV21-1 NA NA TGTGCCAGCAGCATTCTACTGGGGTCGCCGTACTATGGCTACACCTTC CASSILLGSPYYGYTF
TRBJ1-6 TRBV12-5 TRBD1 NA TGTGCTAGTGGTTCTAGGACAGGGGCCACCCTCCACTTT CASGSRTGATLHF
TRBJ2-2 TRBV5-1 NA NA TGCGCCAGCAGCTTGGTTGTGGGATACACCGGGGAGCTGTTTTTT CASSLVVGYTGELFF
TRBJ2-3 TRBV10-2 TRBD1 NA TGCGCCAGCATTAGGGACAGGGGGACGGGAGATACGCAGTATTTT CASIRDRGTGDTQYF
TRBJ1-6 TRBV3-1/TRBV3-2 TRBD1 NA TGTGCCAGCAGCCCGACAGGGGACTTTTCACCCCTCCACTTT CASSPTGDFSPLHF
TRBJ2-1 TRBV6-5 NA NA TGTGCCAGCCCTCCCGTGGGTCCCAATGAGCAGTTCTTC CASPPVGPNEQFF
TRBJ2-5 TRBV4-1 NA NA TGCGCCAGCAGCCAAGACGCCTATGGGGGCCAGTACTTC CASSQDAYGGQYF
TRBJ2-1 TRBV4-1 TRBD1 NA TGCGCCAGCAGCCAATTGACAGGGCACAATGAGCAGTTCTTC CASSQLTGHNEQFF
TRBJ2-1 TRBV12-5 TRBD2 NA TGTGCTAGTGGTAGAAGCGGGGGGGATGAGCAGTTCTTC CASGRSGGDEQFF
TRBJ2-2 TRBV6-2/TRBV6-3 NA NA TGTGCCAGCAGTGCGACGGGGCTGGGCAACACCGGGGAGCTGTTTTTT CASSATGLGNTGELFF
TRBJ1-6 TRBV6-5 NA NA TGTGCCAGCAGTCCGACGGACCGTAATTCACCCCTCCACTTT CASSPTDRNSPLHF
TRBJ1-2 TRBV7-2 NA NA TGTGCCAGCAGCTTAGTAAGGACAGCCTTTAACTATGGCTACACCTTC CASSLVRTAFNYGYTF
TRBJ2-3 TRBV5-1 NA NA TGCGCCAGCAGTGACCCCAACGCAGATACGCAGTATTTT CASSDPNADTQYF